These T cell receptor beta chains were read from a single sample in a study of OX40 agonist ivuxolimab in advanced cancers. The table came from immunoSEQ multiplex PCR; TCRdb's copy has only in-frame clones and leaves some out. The sample contains around 62,000 clones, 89% of which appear only once. Sample: CD4+ or CD8+ T cells sorted from blood, taken in a trial of the OX40 agonist ivuxolimab. Every receptor here comes from an adult with an advanced solid tumor such as melanoma, head and neck, liver or kidney cancer. The CDR3 runs from the conserved cysteine through the conserved F or W. The D gene is left open where the match is weak. Only part of the rows carry a size: once, few, many, or a class if the clone is expanded.

J gene	clone size	V gene	D gene	CDR3 DNA	CDR3 protein
TRBJ2-1	few	TRBV7-3	TRBD2	TGTGCCAGCGGTAGCGGGGGTAATGAGCAGTTCTTC	CASGSGGNEQFF
TRBJ1-1	.	TRBV9	.	TGTGCCAGCAGCGTATCGGCGGGGGGGAGGACTGAAGCTTTCTTT	CASSVSAGGRTEAFF
TRBJ2-1	.	TRBV6-4	TRBD2	TGTGCCAGCAGTCCGACCGGGACTAGCGGGGTTGATGAGCAGTTCTTC	CASSPTGTSGVDEQFF
TRBJ1-1	.	TRBV19	.	TGTGCCAGTAGTATAGATCGGGGGACTGAAGCTTTCTTT	CASSIDRGTEAFF
TRBJ2-6	.	TRBV4-2	TRBD2	TGTGCCAGCAGCCAAGGGTTAGCGGGAGGACCAACCGCTCTCTCTGGGGCCAACGTCCTGACTTTC	CASSQGLAGGPTALSGANVLTF
TRBJ2-7	few	TRBV6-4	TRBD1	TGTGCCAGCAGTGAGAGGGAGGGACAGGGAATCCCCCACGAGCAGTACTTC	CASSEREGQGIPHEQYF
TRBJ2-1	.	TRBV9	TRBD2	TGTGCCAGCAGCCTACGGGGGGTTGAGCAGTTCTTC	CASSLRGVEQFF
TRBJ1-2	.	TRBV5-8	.	TGTGCCAGCAGCTTGGCCAGGGTAACCTATGGCTACACCTTC	CASSLARVTYGYTF
TRBJ1-3	few	TRBV6-6	.	TGTGCCAGCAGCTCAACCCCCTCTGGAAACACCATATATTTT	CASSSTPSGNTIYF
TRBJ1-5	.	TRBV27	TRBD1	TGTGCCAGCAGTTACAGGGGTACTGTTCATAGCAATCAGCCCCAGCATTTT	CASSYRGTVHSNQPQHF
TRBJ1-1	once	TRBV7-9	.	TGTGCCAGCAGCTTAGTCCCGGGCCCGTTGAACACTGAAGCTTTCTTT	CASSLVPGPLNTEAFF
TRBJ1-5	medium-sized	TRBV19	.	TGTGCCAGTAGTTGGTTACAGGGAAGCAATCAGCCCCAGCATTTT	CASSWLQGSNQPQHF
TRBJ1-1	.	TRBV29-1	.	TGCAGCGTTGTTCTCAGGGGCACTGAAGCTTTCTTT	CSVVLRGTEAFF
TRBJ1-1	.	TRBV6-5	.	TGTGCCAGCAGTTACTCATCGGTGCGGATTGAAGCTTTCTTT	CASSYSSVRIEAFF
TRBJ2-5	.	TRBV7-9	.	TGTGCCAGCAGCCGGGTTGGGGGACCGAAAGAGACCCAGTACTTC	CASSRVGGPKETQYF
TRBJ1-6	.	TRBV2	.	TGTGCCAGCAGTGATTCCCTCGAGGAGCCCAATTCACCCCTCCACTTT	CASSDSLEEPNSPLHF
TRBJ1-1	few	TRBV6-6	.	TGTGCCACCAAGGGTGGGGGGAACACTGAAGCTTTCTTT	CATKGGGNTEAFF
TRBJ2-3	once	TRBV9	.	TGTGCCAGCAGCGTAGCGGAAACTAGCACAGATACGCAGTATTTT	CASSVAETSTDTQYF
TRBJ1-2	.	TRBV6-5	.	TGTGCCAGCAGTTACCCAGGGGATGGGGGCTACACCTTC	CASSYPGDGGYTF
TRBJ1-1	.	TRBV6-5	.	TGTGCCAGCAGTTACTCAGGGGGGAGAAACACTGAAGCTTTCTTT	CASSYSGGRNTEAFF
TRBJ2-1	.	TRBV7-9	.	TGTGCCAGCAGCCGCCGGGCCTACAATGAGCAGTTCTTC	CASSRRAYNEQFF
TRBJ1-2	few	TRBV9	TRBD1	TGTGCCAGCAGCACCGGACAGGGAATCGACTATGGCTACACCTTC	CASSTGQGIDYGYTF
TRBJ1-2	once	TRBV9	.	TGTGCCAGCAGCGTAGCGGGGTTTAACTATGGCTACACCTTC	CASSVAGFNYGYTF
TRBJ2-1	.	TRBV7-9	.	TGTGCCAGCAGCTTGGGGGTCTGGGAGCAGTTCTTC	CASSLGVWEQFF
TRBJ2-5	.	TRBV7-9	.	TGTGCCAGCAGCTCGCCCCCGACAGACCAAGAGACCCAGTACTTC	CASSSPPTDQETQYF
TRBJ2-3	.	TRBV5-1	TRBD2	TGCGCCAGCAGCACAGGGACTAGCGGGAGCTTCGGTACGCAGTATTTT	CASSTGTSGSFGTQYF
TRBJ1-5	.	TRBV9	.	TGTGCCAGCAGCGTAGGCAGCACTAGCAATCAGCCCCAGCATTTT	CASSVGSTSNQPQHF
TRBJ1-1	.	TRBV7-9	.	TGTGCCAGCAGCCCTCAGGGCAGGGACACTGAAGCTTTCTTT	CASSPQGRDTEAFF
TRBJ1-5	.	TRBV7-8	TRBD1	TGTGCCAGCAGCCGAGATATGACAGGGAATAGCAATCAGCCCCAGCATTTT	CASSRDMTGNSNQPQHF
TRBJ2-3	.	TRBV11-3	.	TGTGCCAGCAGCTTAGACTTTCAAATTAGCACAGATACGCAGTATTTT	CASSLDFQISTDTQYF
TRBJ2-3	.	TRBV10-3	TRBD2	TGTGCCATCAGTGAGTCCACGACTAGCGGGGTCACTAGCACAGATACGCAGTATTTT	CAISESTTSGVTSTDTQYF